The 10 T cell receptor beta chains presented below share a single source sample, sequenced in a study of T cell responses to AZD1222 COVID-19 vaccine. The data were produced by immunoSEQ multiplex PCR, yet TCRdb's version contains in-frame clones alone and is incomplete. The profile shows approximately 150,000 clones, about 90% of them singletons. The material was peripheral blood, obtained on day 0 of AZD1222 vaccination. These receptor sequences come from an adult in good health.

The gene calls are TRBV30 and TRBJ1-1, with 7 bases matching TRBD1. Germline V gene sequence: CDR1 GTSNPN, CDR2 SVGIG (reference sequence). This CDR3 spans 14 amino acids. The V segment lost 1 base and the J segment 3 bases; nucleotides outside the gene matches: 5. As DNA, the CDR3 is TGTGCCTGGAGTGGGACAGGCTTGGACACTGAAGCTTTCTTT. Translated, it gives CAWSGTGLDTEAFF.

The V gene is TRBV16, the J gene TRBJ1-1; D unclear. Per the germline V gene, CDR1 is KGHSY and CDR2 is FQNENV. Trimming removed 4 bases from V and 0 bases from J, with 18 bases in between. The CDR3 has 17 amino acids. CDR3 amino acids: CASSPSFGTTVNTEAFF. The CDR3 DNA follows: TGTGCCAGCAGCCCCTCCTTTGGCACAACAGTGAACACTGAAGCTTTCTTT.

The chain joins TRBV28 to TRBJ2-4; D remains ambiguous. In germline, CDR1 is MDHEN, CDR2 SYDVKM. The CDR3 extends over 15 amino acids. With 6 bases removed from V and 1 base from J, the gap between germline ends came to 13 bases. In nucleotides, the CDR3 is TGTGCCAGCAGCTTAGGCGTTTTTGCCAAAAACATTCAGTACTTC. It yields the protein CASSLGVFAKNIQYF.

The J gene is TRBJ1-2, the V gene TRBV10-2, with a weak D call TRBD1 (6 bases). The CDR3 runs 14 residues. Germline values: CDR1 WSHSY, CDR2 SAAADI. Trimming stripped 0 bases from V and 4 bases from J, with 9 bases between. CDR3 DNA: TGCGCCAGCAGTGAGTCTGGAGGGGGCTATGGCTACACCTTC. It yields the protein CASSESGGGYGYTF.

This chain joins TRBV2 and TRBJ1-6; TRBD1 aligns across 9 bases. Trimming removed 7 bases from V and 6 bases from J; junction bases left unmatched: 4. The CDR3 is 14 residues long. CDR1 is SNHLY and CDR2 is FYNNEI in the germline V gene. This CDR3 is CASTDRGGNSPLHF. Written as DNA, the CDR3 is TGTGCCAGCACGGACAGGGGTGGTAATTCACCCCTCCACTTT.

The chain has TRBV5-8 and TRBJ2-1; D is tentatively TRBD1 or TRBD2 (6 bases each). This CDR3 has 14 residues. From germline, CDR1 is SGHTS and CDR2 YDEGEE. Between the trimmed V and J ends, which lost 0 bases and 7 bases, there was a span of 11 bases. CDR3 coding DNA: TGTGCCAGCAGCTTGGCCCGGAGGGGGAATGAGCAGTTCTTC. Its protein product is CASSLARRGNEQFF.

The chain is built from TRBV10-3 and TRBJ2-5, with 9 bases aligning to TRBD2. The V and J ends lost 8 bases and 2 bases, in that order; junction bases with no gene match: 6. This CDR3 comprises 14 residues. Looked up from germline, CDR1 is ENHRY and CDR2 is SYGVKD. The CDR3 region is CAIHSGSRQETQYF. DNA for the CDR3: TGTGCCATCCATAGCGGGAGTAGGCAAGAGACCCAGTACTTC.

The chain links TRBV10-2 to TRBJ2-3, with D tentatively TRBD2 (7 bases). V was trimmed by 7 bases and J by 4 bases, leaving 18 bases between them. Germline loops: CDR1 WSHSY, CDR2 SAAADI. CDR3 length: 15 amino acids. Here the CDR3 DNA reads TGCGCCAGCAATAATAGGGGGGCGGGGGCAGATACGCAGTATTTT. It codes for CASNNRGAGADTQYF.

This sequence joins TRBV28 and TRBJ2-3; D may be TRBD2 (5 bases). V was trimmed by 3 bases and J by 5 bases, leaving 12 bases between them. CDR1 and CDR2 (germline): MDHEN, SYDVKM. This CDR3 is 14 amino acids long. CDR3 protein: CASSFRGSGDTQYF. DNA for the CDR3: TGTGCCAGCAGTTTCCGGGGATCCGGAGATACGCAGTATTTT.

V is TRBV15 and J is TRBJ2-5, with D unresolved. The CDR3 length is 14 residues. V was clipped by 2 bases and J by 0 bases, with 7 bases between them. Germline V lookup: CDR1 LNHNV, CDR2 YYDKDF (reference sequence). The DNA for the CDR3 is TGTGCCACCAGCAGACCCGCCGACCAAGAGACCCAGTACTTC. Protein product: CATSRPADQETQYF.